This is a list of T cell receptor beta chains from one sample in a study of early T cells in non-severe SARS-CoV-2 infection. Using its own MiXCR run on the 5' RACE reads, TCRdb lists one record per CDR3 protein. Here the sample spans around 82,000 distinct CDR3 sequences, approximately 15% being singletons. Sequenced sample: whole blood. These receptors were collected from an adult who was a healthcare worker with PCR-confirmed SARS-CoV-2 infection or an uninfected control (not recorded which). CDR3s include the opening cysteine and the closing phenylalanine or tryptophan. Each record gives: V gene, D gene, J gene, clone size, CDR3 length, CDR3 DNA, CDR3 protein. A D gene is named only where the DNA matches it firmly. Size is omitted from some rows. Given values are once, few, many or a class for expanded clones.

TRBV28	-	TRBJ2-2	-	15	TGTGCCAGCAGTTTATGGTCAGGGAGCTCCGGGGAGCTGTTTTTT	CASSLWSGSSGELFF
TRBV20-1	-	TRBJ2-2	few	14	TGCAGTGCTAGAGAGGCAGGCCGTTCCGGGGAGCTGTTTTTT	CSAREAGRSGELFF
TRBV14	-	TRBJ1-1	many	14	TGTGCCAGCAGCCAACTGGTCCTAAACACTGAAGCTTTCTTT	CASSQLVLNTEAFF
TRBV27	TRBD2	TRBJ2-2	many	16	TGTGCCAGCAGTTCCTCCGGACTAGCGGAGGACGGGGAGCTGTTTTTT	CASSSSGLAEDGELFF
TRBV5-1	TRBD1	TRBJ1-1	many	15	TGCGCCAGCAGCTCAAGACAGGGGGGAAACACTGAAGCTTTCTTT	CASSSRQGGNTEAFF
TRBV21-1	-	TRBJ2-1	-	16	TGTGCCAGCAGCTCCCCGGGACAGCCCTCCTACAATGAGCAGTTCTTC	CASSSPGQPSYNEQFF
TRBV30	-	TRBJ1-6	-	14	TGTGCCTGGAGTGTAGTACGTCTTAATTCACCCCTCCACTTT	CAWSVVRLNSPLHF
TRBV7-3	-	TRBJ2-3	few	15	TGTGCCAGCAGCTTGTACGGGGTTACCCGAGATACGCAGTATTTT	CASSLYGVTRDTQYF
TRBV29-1	-	TRBJ2-3	few	15	TGCAGCGTAGACGGACTAACAACAATCCCAGATACGCAGTATTTT	CSVDGLTTIPDTQYF
TRBV28	-	TRBJ2-1	few	12	TGTGCCAGCAGTTCGGTTCCCCCCGAGGGGTTCTTC	CASSSVPPEGFF
TRBV4-1	-	TRBJ2-2	-	13	TGCGCCAGCAGCCAGTTGCTTCCCGGGGAGCTGTTTTTT	CASSQLLPGELFF
TRBV7-9	TRBD2	TRBJ2-1	-	15	TGTGCCAGCAGCTTAGTTTCTAGCGGGGGTAATGAGCAGTTCTTC	CASSLVSSGGNEQFF
TRBV5-1	-	TRBJ2-3	-	14	TGCGCCAGCAGCTTCAGGGGAACCACAGATACGCAGTATTTT	CASSFRGTTDTQYF
TRBV12-3/TRBV12-4	-	TRBJ2-1	many	13	TGTGCCAGCAGTTCCGGGACCTACAATGAGCAGTTCTTC	CASSSGTYNEQFF
TRBV9	TRBD2	TRBJ2-5	once	18	TGTGCCAGCAGCGTAGCTCTTCCCACTAGCGGGGGCCAAGAGACCCAGTACTTC	CASSVALPTSGGQETQYF
TRBV14	-	TRBJ2-5	many	13	TGTGCCAGCAGCCAAGTCTCTCGGGCGACCCAGTACTTC	CASSQVSRATQYF
TRBV29-1	-	TRBJ1-2	-	13	TGCAGCGTTGAAGATGTACCAGGCTATGGCTACACCTTC	CSVEDVPGYGYTF
TRBV5-1	-	TRBJ1-2	-	17	TGCGCCAGCAGCTTGGTCGGGCCCTCCTTGGGTAACTATGGCTACACCTTC	CASSLVGPSLGNYGYTF
TRBV24-1	-	TRBJ2-3	few	16	TGTGCCACCAGTGACTCCGCGGGGCGACGCACAGATACGCAGTATTTT	CATSDSAGRRTDTQYF
TRBV7-3	-	TRBJ2-5	-	15	TGTGCCAGCAGCTTGTACGCGACGGCCCAAGAGACCCAGTACTTC	CASSLYATAQETQYF
TRBV2	-	TRBJ2-3	-	16	TGTGCCAGCAGTGATCAGCTAGCTTACAGCACAGATACGCAGTATTTT	CASSDQLAYSTDTQYF
TRBV6-1	-	TRBJ2-2	few	14	TGTGCCAGCAGTGAAGGGTGGTATTACAGGGAGCTGTTTTTT	CASSEGWYYRELFF
TRBV7-9	TRBD2	TRBJ2-3	many	17	TGTGCCAGCAGCCCCCCGGGACTAGCGGGGACCACAGATACGCAGTATTTT	CASSPPGLAGTTDTQYF
TRBV11-2	TRBD1	TRBJ1-1	-	15	TGTGCCAGCAGAAAACCCGGGACAGGGAACACTGAAGTTTTCTTT	CASRKPGTGNTEVFF
TRBV18	-	TRBJ2-3	few	14	TGTGCCAGCTCACCAGGGGTGGGCACAGATACGCAGTATTTT	CASSPGVGTDTQYF
TRBV6-6	TRBD1	TRBJ1-1	-	12	TGTGCCAGCAGGACGACAGGGGCTGAAGCTTTCTTT	CASRTTGAEAFF
TRBV7-7	TRBD2	TRBJ2-2	few	14	TGTGCCAGCTCTCGCGGGGGGGCCGCCGGGGAGCTGTTTTTT	CASSRGGAAGELFF
TRBV12-3/TRBV12-4	-	TRBJ2-1	-	14	TGTGCCAGCAGCGCAAAGACTGGGGCCGATGAGCAGTTCTTC	CASSAKTGADEQFF
TRBV20-1	-	TRBJ1-2	few	15	TGCAGTGCTAGAGATGTAAGGACCGGTAAAAGTGGCTACACCTTC	CSARDVRTGKSGYTF
TRBV19	-	TRBJ2-2	few	15	TGTGCCAGTAGTACGTACTACCTAGACACCGGGGAGCTGTTTTTT	CASSTYYLDTGELFF
TRBV3-1	-	TRBJ1-5	few	14	TGTGCCAGCAGCCAAGAGGCCGGGAATCAGCCCCAGCATTTT	CASSQEAGNQPQHF
TRBV7-6	TRBD1	TRBJ1-3	few	17	TGTGCCAGCAGCGATCGGACAGGGTTAATTCCTGGAAACACCATATATTTT	CASSDRTGLIPGNTIYF
TRBV5-1	TRBD1	TRBJ2-5	-	14	TGCGCCAGCAGCCCGGGACAGAACCAAGAGACCCAGTACTTC	CASSPGQNQETQYF